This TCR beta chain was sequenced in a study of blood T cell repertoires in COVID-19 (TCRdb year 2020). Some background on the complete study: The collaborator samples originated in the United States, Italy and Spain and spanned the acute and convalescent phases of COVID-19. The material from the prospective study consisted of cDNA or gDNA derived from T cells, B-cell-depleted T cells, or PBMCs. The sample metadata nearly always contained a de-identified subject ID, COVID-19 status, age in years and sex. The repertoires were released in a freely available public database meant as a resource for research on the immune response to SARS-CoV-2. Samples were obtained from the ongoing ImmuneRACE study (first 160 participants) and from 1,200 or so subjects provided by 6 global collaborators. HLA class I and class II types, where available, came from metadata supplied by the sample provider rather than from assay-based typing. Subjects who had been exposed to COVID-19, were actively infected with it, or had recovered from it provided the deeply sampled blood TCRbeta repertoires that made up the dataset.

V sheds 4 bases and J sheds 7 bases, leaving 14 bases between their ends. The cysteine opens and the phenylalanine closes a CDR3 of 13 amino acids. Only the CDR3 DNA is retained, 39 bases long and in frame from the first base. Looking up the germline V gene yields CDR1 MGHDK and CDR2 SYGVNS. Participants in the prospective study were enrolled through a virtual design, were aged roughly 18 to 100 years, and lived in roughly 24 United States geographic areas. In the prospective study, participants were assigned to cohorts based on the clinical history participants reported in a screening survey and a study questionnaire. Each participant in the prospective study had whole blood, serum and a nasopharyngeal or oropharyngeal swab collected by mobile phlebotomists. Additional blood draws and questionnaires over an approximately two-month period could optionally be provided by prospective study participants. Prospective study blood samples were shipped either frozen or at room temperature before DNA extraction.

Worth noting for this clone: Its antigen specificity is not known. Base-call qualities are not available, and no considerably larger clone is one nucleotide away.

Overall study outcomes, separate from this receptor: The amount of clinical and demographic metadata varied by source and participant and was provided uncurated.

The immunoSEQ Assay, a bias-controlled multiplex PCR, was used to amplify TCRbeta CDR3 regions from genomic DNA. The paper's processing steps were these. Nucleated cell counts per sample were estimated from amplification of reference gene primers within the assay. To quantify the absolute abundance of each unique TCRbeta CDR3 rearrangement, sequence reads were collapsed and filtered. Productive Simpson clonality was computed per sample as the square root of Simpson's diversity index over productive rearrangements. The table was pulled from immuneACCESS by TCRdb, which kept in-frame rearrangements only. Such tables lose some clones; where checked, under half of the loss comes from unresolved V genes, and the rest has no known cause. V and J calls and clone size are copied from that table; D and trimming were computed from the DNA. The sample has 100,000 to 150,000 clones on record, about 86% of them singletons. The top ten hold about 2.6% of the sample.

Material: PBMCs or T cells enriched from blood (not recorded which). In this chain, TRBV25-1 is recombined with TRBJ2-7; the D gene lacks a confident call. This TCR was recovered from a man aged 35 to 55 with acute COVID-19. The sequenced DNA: TGTGCCAGCAGTGGCTGGTCTGGTCGGGAGCAGTACTTC. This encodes CASSGWSGREQYF.